This TCR beta chain was captured by sequencing in a study of T cells expressing NK-cell markers (dated by TCRdb to 2018 to 2020). As for the study more broadly: TCR beta-chain repertoires were profiled in sorted CD3+CD56+NKG2C+, CD3+CD56+NKG2C- and CD3+CD56-NKG2C+ T-cell subsets from roughly eight donors. Among the eight sequenced donors, seven were HCMV-seropositive and one was HCMV-seronegative. Randomly selected healthy volunteers, three men and five women, were used as the eight sequenced donors. The libraries were sequenced on Illumina HiSeq 2000/2500, MiSeq or NextSeq, producing 2 x 150 bp reads. Study-wide findings and limitations: Whether the expanded NKG2C-expressing T cell clones were specific for HCMV antigens was left unclear. In six donors, the dominant CD3+CD56+NKG2C+ clonotypes were found to rank among the top 10 CD8+ clonotypes and to make up about 1.0-7.5% of CD8+ T cells. Those dominant clonotypes were again the most abundant among CD3+CD56-NKG2C+ cells in a few donors, at about 28.3-60.1%.

Taken from cysteine to phenylalanine, the CDR3 has 15 residues. There is no recorded DNA. The germline V gene supplies CDR1 LGHNA and CDR2 YSLEER. Reads for this sample came from an Illumina HiSeq 2000. TCR beta cDNA libraries were prepared using 5'RACE template switching, which introduced a universal primer site and unique molecular identifiers. Synthesis of cDNA was primed from the TCR beta constant segment and was followed by two consecutive PCR amplification steps. The authors' analysis ran thus. MIGEC was used to demultiplex reads and group reads by UMI, and MiTCR was used to assemble and quantify clonotypes. To remove erroneous sequences, TCR cDNA sequences were retained only when supported by two or more reads. The tcR package was used for downstream repertoire analysis, and clonotypes were matched across fractions by CDR3 nucleotide sequence plus V segment. Antigen specificity was annotated against VDJdb with VDJmatch, allowing one amino acid substitution in CDR3. TCRdb reprocessed the reads; each CDR3 protein sequence makes one entry, and DNA is unavailable. TCRdb, rather than the study authors, made the V and J calls. This sample's records show under 2,500 distinct CDR3 sequences. The top ten clonotypes cover just under 75% of the sample.

To note about this clonotype: There is no known antigen for this receptor.

HCMV serostatus was determined by detecting HCMV-specific IgG in serum with a commercial ELISA kit. Ficoll density gradient centrifugation was used to isolate peripheral blood mononuclear cells from blood. The receptor's source is a woman under 30 in good health. Donor details come from another sample of the same person, matched by shared clones. The rearrangement joined TRBV4-3 to TRBJ2-1; TCRdb lists TRBD2, though no DNA is available to test this call. The sample comprised blood T cells: a sorted CD56 or NKG2C T cell subset, CD4+ or CD8+ T cells, or bulk PBMC T cells (not recorded which). The CDR3 protein sequence reads: CASSLGLADYNEQFF.